This T cell receptor beta chain was recovered during a study of PD-L1 blockade in urothelial cancer. Sequencing used immunoSEQ multiplex PCR; TCRdb keeps in-frame clones, though not all of them. The sample lists more than 85,000 clones, about nine tenths occurring once. As to time point: pretreatment peripheral blood. Source: PBMCs, taken around atezolizumab (anti-PD-L1) treatment. This clonotype was obtained from a man in his 60s with urothelial cancer.

The CDR3 protein is CASSNIADYNEQFF. Here the CDR3 DNA reads TGTGCCAGCAGTAATATAGCAGATTACAATGAGCAGTTCTTC. The chain employs TRBV28 and TRBJ2-1, with D unclear. CDR1 MDHEN and CDR2 SYDVKM come from the germline V gene. The CDR3 covers 14 residues. The V gene lost 5 bases and the J gene lost 4 bases, with 12 bases spanning the gap.